The rows below give T cell receptor beta chains drawn from one sample of a study of blood T cell repertoires in COVID-19. The table came from immunoSEQ multiplex PCR; TCRdb's copy has only in-frame clones and leaves some out. The sample yields approximately 100,000 clones, over 70% seen once. Sequenced sample: peripheral blood. The origin of the receptors is a man in his fifties or sixties with acute or convalescent COVID-19. Each CDR3 is given with its conserved first and last residue. The order of the fields is CDR3 protein, CDR3 DNA, clone size, V gene, D gene, J gene. The D gene is left open where the match is weak. Not all rows give a size; the values are once, few, many and, for expanded clones, a class.

CDR3aa: CASSCPAFF
CDR3nt: TGTGCCAGCAGCTGTCCAGCTTTCTTT
abundance: few
v_gene: TRBV6-4
d_gene: -
j_gene: TRBJ1-1

CDR3aa: CASSLRTGGAFF
CDR3nt: TGTGCCAGCAGTTTACGGACAGGGGGGGCTTTCTTT
abundance: -
v_gene: TRBV28
d_gene: TRBD1
j_gene: TRBJ1-1

CDR3aa: CASSQDPGDRYNEQFF
CDR3nt: TGTGCCAGCAGCCAAGATCCTGGGGACAGATACAATGAGCAGTTCTTC
abundance: -
v_gene: TRBV4-2
d_gene: TRBD1
j_gene: TRBJ2-1

CDR3aa: CASQGILNTEAFF
CDR3nt: TGTGCCAGCCAGGGGATCTTGAACACTGAAGCTTTCTTT
abundance: -
v_gene: TRBV7-9
d_gene: -
j_gene: TRBJ1-1

CDR3aa: CASSQGGETQYF
CDR3nt: TGTGCCAGCAGTCAGGGGGGAGAGACCCAGTACTTC
abundance: -
v_gene: TRBV6-5
d_gene: -
j_gene: TRBJ2-5

CDR3aa: CASSRDSPSGNTIYF
CDR3nt: TGTGCCAGCAGCCGGGACAGTCCCTCTGGAAACACCATATATTTT
abundance: -
v_gene: TRBV7-9
d_gene: TRBD1
j_gene: TRBJ1-3

CDR3aa: CASSFGGARNEQFF
CDR3nt: TGTGCCAGCAGCTTTGGGGGGGCGAGGAATGAGCAGTTCTTC
abundance: -
v_gene: TRBV5-8
d_gene: -
j_gene: TRBJ2-1

CDR3aa: CASSQEGAGGYEQYF
CDR3nt: TGCGCCAGCAGCCAAGAGGGAGCGGGAGGGTACGAGCAGTACTTC
abundance: -
v_gene: TRBV4-3
d_gene: TRBD2
j_gene: TRBJ2-7

CDR3aa: CASSPGDLDTDTQYF
CDR3nt: TGTGCCAGCAGCCCCGGGGACTTAGACACAGATACGCAGTATTTT
abundance: -
v_gene: TRBV5-8
d_gene: -
j_gene: TRBJ2-3

CDR3aa: CASSLVLYGRGLENEQFF
CDR3nt: TGTGCCAGCAGCTTAGTTCTATATGGCAGGGGGCTTGAGAATGAGCAGTTCTTC
abundance: -
v_gene: TRBV7-2
d_gene: TRBD1
j_gene: TRBJ2-1

CDR3aa: CASSIWTTGELFF
CDR3nt: TGTGCCAGTAGTATATGGACAACCGGGGAGCTGTTTTTT
abundance: -
v_gene: TRBV19
d_gene: -
j_gene: TRBJ2-2

CDR3aa: CASSTGQQGIVRDTQYF
CDR3nt: TGCGCCAGCAGCACGGGACAACAGGGGATCGTGCGAGATACGCAGTATTTT
abundance: -
v_gene: TRBV5-1
d_gene: TRBD1
j_gene: TRBJ2-3

CDR3aa: CASSLVQVRNTEAFF
CDR3nt: TGTGCCAGCAGCTTAGTCCAGGTCCGCAACACTGAAGCTTTCTTT
abundance: -
v_gene: TRBV7-2
d_gene: -
j_gene: TRBJ1-1

CDR3aa: CASSPGTKETQYF
CDR3nt: TGTGCCAGCAGCCCCGGGACAAAAGAGACCCAGTACTTC
abundance: -
v_gene: TRBV7-9
d_gene: -
j_gene: TRBJ2-5

CDR3aa: CASSLQGTNYGYTF
CDR3nt: TGTGCCAGCAGCTTACAGGGGACGAACTATGGCTACACCTTC
abundance: -
v_gene: TRBV7-9
d_gene: -
j_gene: TRBJ1-2

CDR3aa: CAWSFTRRGQYEQYF
CDR3nt: TGTGCCTGGAGTTTCACCCGCAGGGGGCAGTACGAGCAGTACTTC
abundance: -
v_gene: TRBV30
d_gene: TRBD1
j_gene: TRBJ2-7

CDR3aa: CASSPGSRGGNTEAFF
CDR3nt: TGTGCCAGCTCACCAGGATCGAGGGGAGGGAACACTGAAGCTTTCTTT
abundance: -
v_gene: TRBV18
d_gene: -
j_gene: TRBJ1-1

CDR3aa: CASSQELGGINEQFF
CDR3nt: TGCGCCAGCAGCCAAGAGTTGGGGGGGATCAATGAGCAGTTCTTC
abundance: few
v_gene: TRBV4-1
d_gene: TRBD2
j_gene: TRBJ2-1